The TCR beta chain described here comes from a study of tumor and adjacent non-tumor tissue in lung cancer. Overall study context: On average, productive TCRbeta reads reached roughly 4.2 million per sample.

The template was RNA from unsorted bulk tissue. Distant lung tissue was collected more than 3 cm away from the tumor edge. Donors were chemotherapy-naive, newly diagnosed lung cancer surgical patients in China, August–late 2014. Concerning this clonotype: Its target is unknown. A read error may account for a junction end that differs from germline.

A modified ARM-PCR protocol with three rounds of nested PCR amplified TCRbeta. TCRdb re-analysed the multiplex PCR reads in MiXCR, keeping a single row per CDR3 protein. The sample carries some 99,000 distinct CDR3 sequences, about 61% recorded once. Study results and limitations: Top 100 clones took a larger repertoire share in normal lung. Tumor tissue had significantly higher TCR diversity than normal lung.

The CDR3 contains 15 residues. Per the germline V gene, CDR1 is MNHNS and CDR2 is SASEGT. This clonotype originated in a man between 60 and 75 years old with non-small cell lung cancer. The chain links TRBV6-1 to TRBJ1-6; D unresolved. Specimen: distant non-tumor lung tissue. CDR3 sequence reads: CDSCEGQPVNSPLHF. The CDR3 DNA follows: TGTGACAGCTGTGAAGGGCAACCGGTAAATTCACCCCTCCACTTT.